This passage covers 8 T cell receptor beta chains from one sample sequenced in a study of cytomegalovirus exposure and HLA in healthy donors. The PCR made use of 60 Vbeta and 13 Jbeta primers. The table came from immunoSEQ multiplex PCR; TCRdb's copy has only in-frame clones and leaves some out. This sample contains 74,000 or so clones. Sequenced sample: PBMCs. All receptors derive from a woman in her sixties or seventies in good health and CMV-seronegative.

The chain combines TRBV5-1 with TRBJ2-1, with 10 positions matching TRBD1. The CDR3 has 17 amino acids. With V trimmed by 0 bases and J by 9 bases, 12 bases remained unmatched. Germline CDR1 reads SGHRS; CDR2 reads YFSETQ. CDR3 protein: CASSLAPLGTGVVEQFF. The CDR3 DNA is TGCGCCAGCAGCTTGGCCCCTTTAGGGACAGGGGTGGTTGAGCAGTTCTTC.

With respect to this clone: At one end, the junction sequence differs from germline, possibly due to a read error. The gene calls are TRBV2 and TRBJ2-7, with D unclear. Germline V gene lookup returns CDR1 SNHLY and CDR2 FYNNEI. The CDR3 contains 12 residues. CDR3 amino acids: CASSEASYEQYF. DNA of the CDR3: TGTGCCAGCAGCGAAGCCAGCTACGAGCAGTACTTC.

Comments on this clone: An end of the junction differs from the germline gene, which may be a read error. The same CDR3 can be traced to other DNA sequences in this sample. V and J are TRBV7-6 and TRBJ2-7; 9 nucleotides match TRBD1. The germline V gene has CDR1 SGHVS and CDR2 FNYEAQ. This CDR3 has 17 amino acids. CDR3 bases: TGCGCCAGCAGCTCCCAAAGAGGGGGACAGGGCCTTTACGAGCAGTACTTC. Residues: CASSSQRGGQGLYEQYF.

The chain combines TRBV5-1 with TRBJ1-1, with 9 bases aligning to TRBD1. Per germline, CDR1 SGHRS and CDR2 YFSETQ. The CDR3 has 15 amino acids. The junction had 8 bases not matched to a gene; V was cut back by 5 bases and J by 3 bases. CDR3 coding DNA: TGCGCCAGCAGAAGGGACAGGGCGAGGGACACTGAAGCTTTCTTT. It translates to CASRRDRARDTEAFF.

In DNA form, the CDR3 reads TGTGCCAGCAGTGAAGTGGCAGGGTTCTACACTGAAGCTTTCTTT. This encodes CASSEVAGFYTEAFF. V usage is TRBV6-1 and J usage is TRBJ1-1, with a possible D match to TRBD1 (5 bases). Looked up from germline, CDR1 is MNHNS and CDR2 is SASEGT. The CDR3 covers 15 residues. Between the trimmed V and J ends, which lost 1 base and 3 bases, there was a span of 12 bases.

The chain combines TRBV5-1 with TRBJ2-1; the match to TRBD1 covers 9 bases. Germline CDR1 is SGHRS and CDR2 is YFSETQ. This CDR3 is built from 14 residues. Trimming cost V 5 bases and J 9 bases; bases outside gene matches: 9. CDR3 sequence (DNA): TGCGCCAGCAGTCCGACAGACAGGGGGGGTGAGCAGTTCTTC. Translated: CASSPTDRGGEQFF.

The chain carries TRBV7-2 and TRBJ2-7; D gene ambiguous. The V gene lost 2 bases and the J gene lost 0 bases, with 2 bases spanning the gap. CDR1 and CDR2 from the germline V gene are SGHTA and FQGNSA. The CDR3 contains 12 residues. The DNA of the CDR3 is TGTGCCAGCAGCTTATACTCCTACGAGCAGTACTTC. Residues: CASSLYSYEQYF.

The chain carries TRBV21-1 and TRBJ2-2; TRBD1 is taken as the D call from the table, unchecked against the DNA. TRBV21-1 is tagged as a pseudogene. The CDR3 loop spans 21 amino acids. CDR3 in DNA: TGTGCCAGCAGCAAATCGAGGGGACAGGAGGTACTCGGGAGCCCCACCGGGGAGCTGTTTTTT. It encodes CASSKSRGQEVLGSPTGELFF.